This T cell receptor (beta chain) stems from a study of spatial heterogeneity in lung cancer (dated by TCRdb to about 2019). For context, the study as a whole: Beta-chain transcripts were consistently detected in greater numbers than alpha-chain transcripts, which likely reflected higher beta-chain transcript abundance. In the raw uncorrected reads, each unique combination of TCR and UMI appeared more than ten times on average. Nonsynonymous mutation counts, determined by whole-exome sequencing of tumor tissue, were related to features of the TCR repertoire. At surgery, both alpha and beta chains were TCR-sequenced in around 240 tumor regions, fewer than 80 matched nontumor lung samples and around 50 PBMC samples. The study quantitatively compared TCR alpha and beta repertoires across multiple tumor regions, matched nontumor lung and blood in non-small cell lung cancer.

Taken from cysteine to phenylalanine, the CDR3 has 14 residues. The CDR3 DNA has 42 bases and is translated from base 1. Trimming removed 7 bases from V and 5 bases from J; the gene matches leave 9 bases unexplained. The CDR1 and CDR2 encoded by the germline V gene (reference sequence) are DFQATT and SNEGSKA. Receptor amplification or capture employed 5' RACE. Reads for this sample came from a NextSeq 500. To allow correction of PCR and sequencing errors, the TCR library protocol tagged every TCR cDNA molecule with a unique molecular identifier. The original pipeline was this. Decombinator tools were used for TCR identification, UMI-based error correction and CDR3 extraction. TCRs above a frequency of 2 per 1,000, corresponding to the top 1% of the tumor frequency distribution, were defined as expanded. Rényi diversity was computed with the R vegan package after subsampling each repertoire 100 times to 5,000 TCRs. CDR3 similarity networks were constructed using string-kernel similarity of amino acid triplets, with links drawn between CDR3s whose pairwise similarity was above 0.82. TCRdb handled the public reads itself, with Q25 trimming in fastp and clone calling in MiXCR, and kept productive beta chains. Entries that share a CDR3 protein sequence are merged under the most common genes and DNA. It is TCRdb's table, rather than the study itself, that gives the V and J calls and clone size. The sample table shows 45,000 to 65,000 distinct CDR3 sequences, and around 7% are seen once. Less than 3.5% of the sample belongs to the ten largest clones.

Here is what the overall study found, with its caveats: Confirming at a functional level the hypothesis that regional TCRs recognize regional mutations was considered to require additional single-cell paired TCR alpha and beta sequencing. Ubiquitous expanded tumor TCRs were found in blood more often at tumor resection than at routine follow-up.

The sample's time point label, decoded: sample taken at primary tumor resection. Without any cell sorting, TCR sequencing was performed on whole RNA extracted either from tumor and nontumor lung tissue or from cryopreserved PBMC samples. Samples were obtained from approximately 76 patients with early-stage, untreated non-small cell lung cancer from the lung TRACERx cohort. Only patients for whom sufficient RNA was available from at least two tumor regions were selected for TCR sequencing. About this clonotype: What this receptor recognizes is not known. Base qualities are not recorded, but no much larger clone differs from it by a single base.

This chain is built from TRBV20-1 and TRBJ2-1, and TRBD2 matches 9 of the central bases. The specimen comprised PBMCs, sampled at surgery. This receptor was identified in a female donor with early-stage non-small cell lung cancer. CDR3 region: CSGWEGLADNEQFF. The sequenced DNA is TGCAGTGGATGGGAGGGACTAGCAGACAATGAGCAGTTCTTC.